This is a list of T cell receptor beta chains from one sample in a study of blood T cell repertoires in COVID-19. The protocol was immunoSEQ multiplex PCR, while the TCRdb copy is restricted to in-frame clones and leaves out a portion. The data hold under 35,000 clones, with roughly 85% observed a single time. Sequences were obtained from peripheral blood. The receptors stem from a human donor in a cohort sampled during active COVID-19. Each CDR3 is given with its conserved first and last residue. Each record gives: V gene, D gene, J gene, CDR3 length, clone size, CDR3 DNA, CDR3 protein. D genes are given only for firm matches. Clone size is shown for a subset of rows, as once, few, many or a class of expanded clone.

>TRBV9|TRBD2|TRBJ2-2|16|NA
TGTGCCAGCAGCGCCTCTAGCGGGGCCAGCACCGGGGAGCTGTTTTTT
CASSASSGASTGELFF
>TRBV5-1|TRBD2|TRBJ2-5|16|NA
TGCGCCAGCAGCTTACCTGTAGCGGGGGGCCAAGAGACCCAGTACTTC
CASSLPVAGGQETQYF
>TRBV6-5|TRBD1|TRBJ2-7|15|NA
TGTGCCAGCAGTTACTCCGGGACAGGGCCCTACGAGCAGTACTTC
CASSYSGTGPYEQYF
>TRBV7-3|TRBD1|TRBJ1-6|16|few
TGTGCCAGCAGCTTAATCGGGACAGAAAACAATTCACCCCTCCACTTT
CASSLIGTENNSPLHF
>TRBV6-6|NA|TRBJ2-2|13|once
TGTGCCAGCAGTTATGTCCTCACCGGGGAGCTGTTTTTT
CASSYVLTGELFF
>TRBV9|TRBD2|TRBJ2-7|13|NA
TGTGCCAGCAATCCTAGCGGGGGGTACGAGCAGTACTTC
CASNPSGGYEQYF
>TRBV7-8|NA|TRBJ2-5|13|few
TGTGCCAGCAGCCCGACAATCCAAGAGACCCAGTACTTC
CASSPTIQETQYF
>TRBV11-2|NA|TRBJ1-1|13|NA
TGTGCCAGCAGCTTAGGACTGGGTATGGAAGCTTTCTTT
CASSLGLGMEAFF
>TRBV18|TRBD1|TRBJ2-7|17|NA
TGTGCCAGCTCGCCCGGGACAGACTACACTAGCTCCTACGAGCAGTACTTC
CASSPGTDYTSSYEQYF
>TRBV2|TRBD1|TRBJ1-1|15|NA
TGTGCCAGCAGTAGACAGGGGGCGACGAACACTGAAGCTTTCTTT
CASSRQGATNTEAFF
>TRBV5-1|NA|TRBJ2-7|15|NA
TGCGCCAGCAGCTTGGAGGACAGATTTTCCTACGAGCAGTACTTC
CASSLEDRFSYEQYF
>TRBV7-7|NA|TRBJ2-5|15|NA
TGTGCTAGCAGCTTAGGACTCCGGAGGGAAGAGACCCAGTACTTC
CASSLGLRREETQYF
>TRBV7-8|TRBD1|TRBJ2-7|15|NA
TGTGCCAGCAGCAATGGACAGGGCCCTTTCGACGAGCAGTACTTC
CASSNGQGPFDEQYF
>TRBV28|NA|TRBJ2-1|14|NA
TGTGCCAGCAGCCTATCCTCCCTAGGGGCTGGTGGGTTCTTC
CASSLSSLGAGGFF
>TRBV12-3/TRBV12-4|NA|TRBJ1-5|13|NA
TGTGCCAGCAGTTGGACACTTAATCAGCCCCAGCATTTT
CASSWTLNQPQHF
>TRBV5-5|TRBD2|TRBJ2-3|17|NA
TGTGCCAGCAGTTTTAGCGGGGCTCTCCCTAGCACAGATACGCAGTATTTT
CASSFSGALPSTDTQYF
>TRBV9|TRBD1|TRBJ1-2|17|NA
TGTGCCAGCAGCCCCGGAGACAGGGTTGACGCTAACTATGGCTACACCTTC
CASSPGDRVDANYGYTF
>TRBV6-5|TRBD1|TRBJ2-5|16|once
TGTGCCAGCAGTTTTTGGACAGGGGGGGATATGGAGACCCAGTACTTC
CASSFWTGGDMETQYF
>TRBV5-1|TRBD1|TRBJ1-2|16|NA
TGCGCCAGCAGCTGGACAGGGAGCCCCGAAAACTATGGCTACACCTTC
CASSWTGSPENYGYTF
>TRBV19|TRBD2|TRBJ2-7|16|NA
TGTGCCAGTAGTATAAGACCGACTAGCGGGTACTTCGGGCAGTACTTC
CASSIRPTSGYFGQYF